Shown below are 18 T cell receptor beta chains from a single sample sequenced in a study of blood T cell repertoires in COVID-19. Repertoires were generated with immunoSEQ multiplex PCR, while TCRdb's copy carries only in-frame clones and drops some. This sample has approximately 81,000 clones, with around 80% found just once. The sequenced material came from peripheral blood. The receptor set was obtained from a human donor in a cohort sampled during active COVID-19.

For the CDR3, the DNA is TGTGCCAGCAGCCGTTCAGGGGCAACTAATGAAAAACTGTTTTTT. The encoded protein is CASSRSGATNEKLFF. J is TRBJ1-4 and V is TRBV7-9, with a tentative D call TRBD1 (6 bases). V dropped 5 bases and J dropped 0 bases, with 10 bases sitting between them. CDR3 length: 15 residues. Germline loops: CDR1 SEHNR, CDR2 FQNEAQ (reference sequence).

V gene TRBV2 combines with J gene TRBJ1-2; TRBD1 aligns across 7 bases. V was pared by 4 bases and J by 2 bases, with 4 bases of the junction left unmatched. From germline, CDR1 is SNHLY and CDR2 FYNNEI. The CDR3 consists of 14 residues. The CDR3 reads CASSVEQGNYGYTF. The CDR3 DNA reads TGTGCCAGCAGTGTGGAACAGGGGAACTATGGCTACACCTTC.

The chain combines TRBV7-2 with TRBJ1-2; TRBD1 agrees at 9 bases. V lost 5 bases and J lost 6; bases outside the gene matches: 10. The CDR3 length is 15 residues. Germline CDR1 is SGHTA and CDR2 is FQGNSA. This CDR3 is CASSPDRDRDNGYTF. The CDR3 DNA follows: TGTGCCAGCAGCCCCGACCGGGACAGGGACAATGGCTACACCTTC.

This clone appeared many times. The rearrangement links TRBV3-1 (or the pseudogene TRBV3-2) to TRBJ1-4; 8 bases match TRBD1. The CDR3 spans 17 residues. CDR1 LGHDT and CDR2 YNNKEL come from the germline V gene (reference sequence). Trimming cost V 4 bases and J 3 bases; bases outside gene matches: 10. The DNA for the CDR3 is TGTGCCAGCAGCCTAAAAGGCCAGGGGGCGGCTAATGAAAAACTGTTTTTT. It specifies CASSLKGQGAANEKLFF.

The gene calls are TRBV19 and TRBJ2-3; possible D gene TRBD1, 6 bases. The CDR3 sequence is 14 residues long. Germline V gene sequence: CDR1 LNHDA, CDR2 SQIVND (reference sequence). Trimming took 1 base from V and 5 from J, leaving 10 bases between them. The DNA of the CDR3 is TGTGCCAGTAGTATAGCCAGGGGTGTAGATACGCAGTATTTT. It encodes CASSIARGVDTQYF. Full variable domain (missing parts from reference TRBV19 and TRBJ2-3): DGGITQSPKYLFRKEGQNVTLSCEQNLNHDAMYWYRQDPGQGLRLIYYSQIVNDFQKGDIAEGYSVSREKKESFPLTVTSAQKNPTAFYLCASSIARGVDTQYFGPGTRLTVL.

The V gene is TRBV15, the J gene TRBJ2-3; the D gene is possibly TRBD2 (5 bases). This CDR3 is 14 amino acids long. The V end was cut by 3 bases, the J end by 2 bases, with 9 bases between. The germline V gene encodes CDR1 LNHNV and CDR2 YYDKDF (reference sequence). This CDR3 reads CATSRLALTDTQYF. CDR3 nucleotide sequence: TGTGCCACCAGCAGGCTAGCCCTCACAGATACGCAGTATTTT.

The V and J genes are TRBV24-1 and TRBJ1-6; 7 nucleotides match TRBD1. V was clipped by 5 bases and J by 8 bases; unmatched bases: 11. CDR3 length equals 16 residues. The V gene's germline CDR1 is KGHDR and CDR2 SFDVKD. CDR3 in DNA: TGTGCCACCAGTGTTGCAAACAGGGGAGGTGATTCACCCCTCCACTTT. Protein sequence: CATSVANRGGDSPLHF.

This clone was seen more than once but under ten times. This rearrangement joins TRBV7-2 to TRBJ1-2; D not resolved. The CDR3 length is 15 residues. The germline CDR1 and CDR2 sequences are SGHTA and FQGNSA. V lost 4 bases to trimming and J lost 2 bases, with 14 bases between them. The CDR3 sequence: CASSSLRLLNYGYTF. DNA of the CDR3: TGTGCCAGCAGCTCCCTTAGACTGCTGAACTATGGCTACACCTTC.

This chain connects TRBV6-5 to TRBJ1-1; D is ambiguous. Trimming took 6 bases from V and 1 from J, leaving 3 bases between them. The CDR3 has 11 amino acids. Germline CDR1 is MNHEY and CDR2 is SVGAGI. CDR3 region: CASRQNTEAFF. The CDR3 DNA is TGTGCCAGCAGACAGAACACTGAAGCTTTCTTT.

This clone was observed a handful of times. The chain recombines TRBV7-2 with TRBJ2-7, with 7 bases aligning to TRBD1. Unmatched junction bases numbered 4, after V lost 1 base and J lost 4 bases. Germline values: CDR1 SGHTA, CDR2 FQGNSA. The CDR3 has 14 residues. CDR3 loop: CASSLDRGPYEQYF. The CDR3 DNA reads as TGTGCCAGCAGCTTAGACAGGGGCCCTTACGAGCAGTACTTC.

The rearrangement joins TRBV5-1 to TRBJ1-1; 7 nucleotides line up with TRBD1. The J segment lost 11 bases and the V segment lost 0 bases, leaving 10 bases of the junction unmatched. The germline V gene encodes CDR1 SGHRS and CDR2 YFSETQ. CDR3 length equals 14 residues. In nucleotides, the CDR3 is TGCGCCAGCAGCTTGGCCTCGGGAGGGGGCGAGGCTTTCTTT. It encodes CASSLASGGGEAFF.

This clone has just one count. V usage is TRBV25-1 and J usage is TRBJ2-7; D is perhaps TRBD2 (7 bases). There are 16 residues in the CDR3. The V gene lost 6 bases and the J gene lost 1 base, with 19 bases spanning the gap. Germline-derived CDR1 and CDR2 are MGHDK and SYGVNS. CDR3 nucleotides: TGTGCCAGCAGCGAAGCCCCAGGGGAGGGATCCTACGAGCAGTACTTC. It translates to CASSEAPGEGSYEQYF.

This chain joins TRBV3-1 (or the pseudogene TRBV3-2) and TRBJ1-2, with D possibly being TRBD1 (5 bases). The CDR3 contains 15 residues. Germline lookup yields CDR1 LGHDT and CDR2 YNNKEL (reference sequence). The V gene lost 2 bases and the J gene lost 4 bases, with 14 bases spanning the gap. The CDR3, as DNA: TGTGCCAGCAGCCAAATCCTGCCCCAGGGCTATGGCTACACCTTC. Residues: CASSQILPQGYGYTF.

The chain joins TRBV19 to TRBJ2-7; maybe TRBD2 (6 bases). From germline, CDR1 is LNHDA and CDR2 SQIVND (reference sequence). Trimming took off 4 bases at V and 7 bases at J, with 14 bases between the two ends. CDR3 length: 13 amino acids. The CDR3 nucleotides read TGTGCCAGTAGTACACGAGCGGCGGGGGAGCAGTACTTC. It codes for CASSTRAAGEQYF.

The chain is built from TRBV7-9 and TRBJ1-1, with D perhaps TRBD1 (5 bases). V lost 2 bases and J 0 bases, leaving 10 bases between the germline ends. The CDR3 contains 15 residues. Germline values: CDR1 SEHNR, CDR2 FQNEAQ (reference sequence). The CDR3 bases are TGTGCCAGCAGCTTAAGGCAGGGCTTGAACACTGAAGCTTTCTTT. Encoded protein: CASSLRQGLNTEAFF. The variable domain in full, completed from reference TRBV7-9 and TRBJ1-1, reads DTGVSQNPRHKITKRGQNVTFRCDPISEHNRLYWYRQTLGQGPEFLTYFQNEAQLEKSRLLSDRFSAERPKGSFSTLEIQRTEQGDSAMYLCASSLRQGLNTEAFFGQGTRLTVV.

The J gene is TRBJ2-4, the V gene TRBV2, with 11 bases matching TRBD1. Per the germline V gene, CDR1 is SNHLY and CDR2 is FYNNEI. Trimming took 6 bases from V and 5 from J; bases not matched to a gene: 9. The CDR3 is made up of 16 amino acids. Here the CDR3 reads CASSRMDRGRENIQYF. The CDR3 coding sequence is TGTGCCAGCAGCCGAATGGACAGGGGGCGTGAAAACATTCAGTACTTC.

This chain joins TRBV29-1 and TRBJ1-1; D gene ambiguous. Trimming shortened V by 0 bases and J by 6 bases, and 11 bases separated the two germline ends. Germline V gives CDR1 SQVTM, CDR2 ANQGSEA. The CDR3 loop spans 13 amino acids. The CDR3 reads CSVEDPIEAEAFF. The CDR3 DNA reads as TGCAGCGTTGAAGATCCGATAGAGGCTGAAGCTTTCTTT.

The chain couples TRBV6-5 to TRBJ1-1; the match to TRBD1 covers 12 bases. Germline-derived CDR1 and CDR2 are MNHEY and SVGAGI. The J segment lost 5 bases and the V segment lost 6 bases, leaving 4 bases of the junction unmatched. The CDR3 is 14 amino acids. CDR3 coding DNA: TGTGCCAGCAGGAGGGACAGGGGGCAAACTGAAGCTTTCTTT. Protein: CASRRDRGQTEAFF.